Listed below are T cell receptor beta chains from one sample, sequenced in a study of T cell responses to AZD1222 COVID-19 vaccine. Profiled with immunoSEQ multiplex PCR; TCRdb holds only in-frame clones, not every one. In the table there are 150,000 or so clones, roughly 94% of which are singletons. Sample: peripheral blood, taken on day 0 of AZD1222 vaccination. Receptors were obtained from an adult in good health. Both conserved end residues are part of each CDR3.

>TRBJ1-3|TRBV5-1
CASSLGQGGNTIYF
>TRBJ1-2|TRBV5-6
CASSLAPAYGYTF
>TRBJ1-6|TRBV10-3
CAISDGGGNPLHF
>TRBJ1-3|TRBV30
CAWSMSGNTIYF
>TRBJ1-2|TRBV7-9
CASSPQGAWGYTF
>TRBJ1-1|TRBV11-3
CASSLEENTEAFF
>TRBJ1-6|TRBV21-1
CASSLRVPLDRDDSPLHF
>TRBJ2-1|TRBV10-3
CAISPRRDLGENEQFF
>TRBJ2-1|TRBV9
CASSAGTSDYNEQFF
>TRBJ1-1|TRBV7-9
CASSLRDRPTLF
>TRBJ2-6|TRBV5-1
CASSLEVGSGANVLTF
>TRBJ2-5|TRBV19
CACSVGETQYF
>TRBJ1-5|TRBV28
CASTGTSNQPQHF
>TRBJ2-3|TRBV28
CASSSGRDTQYF
>TRBJ2-1|TRBV12-5
CASGLSGRGYNEQFF
>TRBJ2-5|TRBV11-2
CASSFMIGGGSGETQYF
>TRBJ1-3|TRBV10-3
CAIMGGSGNTIYF
>TRBJ1-2|TRBV7-2
CASSPRQGTRYGYTF
>TRBJ2-1|TRBV7-8
CATSPLTSGRINEQFF
>TRBJ2-7|TRBV4-2
CASSQALAGLSYEQYF
>TRBJ2-1|TRBV18
CASSPRQAWDEQFF
>TRBJ1-5|TRBV20-1
CSASSGDQPQHF
>TRBJ1-2|TRBV5-4
CASSRDTNYGYTF
>TRBJ2-1|TRBV28
CASSFLQGANNEQFF
>TRBJ1-5|TRBV27
CASSSYGGYNQPQHF
>TRBJ1-1|TRBV5-1
CASSFYGQGDLTEAFF